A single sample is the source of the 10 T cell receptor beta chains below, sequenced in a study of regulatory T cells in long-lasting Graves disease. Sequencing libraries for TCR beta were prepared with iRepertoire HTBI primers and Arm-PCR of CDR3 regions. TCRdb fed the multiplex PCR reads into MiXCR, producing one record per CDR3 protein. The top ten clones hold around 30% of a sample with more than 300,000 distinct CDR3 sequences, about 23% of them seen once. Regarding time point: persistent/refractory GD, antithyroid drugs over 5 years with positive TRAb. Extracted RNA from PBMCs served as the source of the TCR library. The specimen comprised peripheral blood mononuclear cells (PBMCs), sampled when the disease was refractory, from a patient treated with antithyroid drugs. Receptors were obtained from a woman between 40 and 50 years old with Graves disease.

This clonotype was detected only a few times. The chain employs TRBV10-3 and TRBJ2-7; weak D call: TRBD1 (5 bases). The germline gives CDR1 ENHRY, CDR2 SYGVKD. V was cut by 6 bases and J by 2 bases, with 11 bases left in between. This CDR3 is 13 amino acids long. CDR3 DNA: TGTGCCATCAGGGAATCAGGGACCTACGAGCAGTACTTC. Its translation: CAIRESGTYEQYF.

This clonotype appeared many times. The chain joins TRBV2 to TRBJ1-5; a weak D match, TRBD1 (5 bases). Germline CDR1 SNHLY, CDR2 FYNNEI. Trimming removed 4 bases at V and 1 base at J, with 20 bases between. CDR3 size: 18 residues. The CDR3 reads CASSVQAGADSSNQPQHF. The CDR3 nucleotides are TGTGCCAGCAGTGTCCAGGCTGGGGCAGACAGCAGCAATCAGCCCCAGCATTTT.

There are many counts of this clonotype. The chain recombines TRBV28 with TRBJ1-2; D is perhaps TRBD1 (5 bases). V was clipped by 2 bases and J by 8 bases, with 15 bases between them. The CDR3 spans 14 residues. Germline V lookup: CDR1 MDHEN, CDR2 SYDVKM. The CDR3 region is CASSLMVGADGYTF. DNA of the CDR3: TGTGCCAGCAGTTTAATGGTAGGGGCCGACGGCTACACCTTC.

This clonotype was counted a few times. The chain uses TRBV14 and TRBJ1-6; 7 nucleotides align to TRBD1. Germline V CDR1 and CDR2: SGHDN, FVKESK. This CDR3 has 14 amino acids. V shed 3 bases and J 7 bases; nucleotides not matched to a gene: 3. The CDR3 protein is CASSQRQGNSPLHF. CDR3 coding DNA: TGTGCCAGCAGCCAGAGACAGGGCAATTCACCCCTCCACTTT.

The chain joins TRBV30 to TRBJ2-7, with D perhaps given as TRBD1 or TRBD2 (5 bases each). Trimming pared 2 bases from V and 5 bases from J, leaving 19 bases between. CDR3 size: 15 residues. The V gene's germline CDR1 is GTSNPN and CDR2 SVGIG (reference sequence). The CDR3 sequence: CAWSSPGRRSDEQYF. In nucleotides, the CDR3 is TGTGCCTGGAGTTCACCGGGACGGAGGTCCGACGAGCAGTACTTC.

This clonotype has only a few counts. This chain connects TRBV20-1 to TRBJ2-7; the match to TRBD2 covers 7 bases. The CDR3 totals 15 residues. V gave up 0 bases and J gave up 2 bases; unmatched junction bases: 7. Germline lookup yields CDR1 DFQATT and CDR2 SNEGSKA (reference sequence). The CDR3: CSARDRTRPPYEQYF. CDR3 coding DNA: TGCAGTGCTAGAGATAGGACTAGACCCCCCTACGAGCAGTACTTC.

CDR3 coding DNA: TGTGCCAGCAGCTTGTGGGTCTTCACAGAGACCCAGTACTTC. It codes for CASSLWVFTETQYF. The J gene is TRBJ2-5, the V gene TRBV5-8; D is unresolved. The germline gives CDR1 SGHTS, CDR2 YDEGEE. This CDR3 has 14 residues. Trimming pared 1 base from V and 4 bases from J, leaving 11 bases between. The whole variable domain, remainder taken from reference TRBV5-8 and TRBJ2-5, is EAGVTQSPTHLIKTRGQQATLRCSPISGHTSVYWYQQALGLGLQFLLWYDEGEERNRGNFPPRFSGRQFPNYSSELNVNALELEDSALYLCASSLWVFTETQYFGPGTRLLVL.

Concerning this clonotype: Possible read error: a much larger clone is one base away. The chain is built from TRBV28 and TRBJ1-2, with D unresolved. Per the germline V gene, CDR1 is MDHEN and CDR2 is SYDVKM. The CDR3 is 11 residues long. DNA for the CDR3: TGTGTCCTACGGGGAACCTACGGCTACACCTTC. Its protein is CVLRGTYGYTF.

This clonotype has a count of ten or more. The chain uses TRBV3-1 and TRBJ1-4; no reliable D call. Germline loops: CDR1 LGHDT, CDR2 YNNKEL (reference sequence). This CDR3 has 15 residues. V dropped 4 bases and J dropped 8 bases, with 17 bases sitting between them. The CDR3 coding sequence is TGTGCCAGCAGCCGACTGACCAGTTTGGGGGAAAAACTGTTTTTT. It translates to CASSRLTSLGEKLFF.

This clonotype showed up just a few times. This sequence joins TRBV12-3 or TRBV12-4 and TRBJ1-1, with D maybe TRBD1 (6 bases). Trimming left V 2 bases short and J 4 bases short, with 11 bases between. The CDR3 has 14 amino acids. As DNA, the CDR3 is TGTGCCAGCAGTTTAACAGGGCAGTTCACTGAAGCTTTCTTT. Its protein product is CASSLTGQFTEAFF.